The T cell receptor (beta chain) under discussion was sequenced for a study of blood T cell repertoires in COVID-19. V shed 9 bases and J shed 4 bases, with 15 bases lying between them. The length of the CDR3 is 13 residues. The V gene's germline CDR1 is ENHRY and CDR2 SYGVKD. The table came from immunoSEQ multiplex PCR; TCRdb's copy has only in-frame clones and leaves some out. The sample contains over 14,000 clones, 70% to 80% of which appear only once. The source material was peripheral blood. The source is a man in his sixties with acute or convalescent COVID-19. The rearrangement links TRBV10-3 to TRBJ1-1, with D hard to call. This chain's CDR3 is CAISQVAGTEAFF. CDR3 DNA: TGTGCCATAAGCCAGGTGGCCGGCACTGAAGCTTTCTTT.